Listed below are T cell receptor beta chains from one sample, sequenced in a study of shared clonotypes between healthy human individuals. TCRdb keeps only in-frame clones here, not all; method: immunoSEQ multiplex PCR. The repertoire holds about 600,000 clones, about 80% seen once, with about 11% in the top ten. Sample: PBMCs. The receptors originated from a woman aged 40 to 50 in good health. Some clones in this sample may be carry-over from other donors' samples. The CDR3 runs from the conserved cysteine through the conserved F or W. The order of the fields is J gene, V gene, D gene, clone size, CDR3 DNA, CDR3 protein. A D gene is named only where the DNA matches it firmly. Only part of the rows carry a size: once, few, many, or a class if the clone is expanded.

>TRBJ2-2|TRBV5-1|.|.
TGCGCCAGCAGCTTGGCAGGAGGCACCGGGGAGCTGTTTTTT
CASSLAGGTGELFF
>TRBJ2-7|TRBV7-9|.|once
TGTGCCAGCAGCTTATCCAGTCCAGGGGATTACTCCTACGAGCAGTACTTC
CASSLSSPGDYSYEQYF
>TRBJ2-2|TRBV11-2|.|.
TGTGCCAGCAGCTTAGTCTCGCTGGAACAGACAAACACCGGGGAGCTGTTTTTT
CASSLVSLEQTNTGELFF
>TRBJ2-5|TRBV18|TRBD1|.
TGTGCCAGCTCACCACCAGCCGGGACAGGGATTGGAGAGACCCAGTACTTC
CASSPPAGTGIGETQYF
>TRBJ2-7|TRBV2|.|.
TGTGCCAGCACCCAAGAGAGGGAGAAGCAGTACTTC
CASTQEREKQYF
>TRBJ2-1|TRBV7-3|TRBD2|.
TGTGCCAGCAGCTCCAGGGAGGGGCATGAGCAGTTCTTC
CASSSREGHEQFF
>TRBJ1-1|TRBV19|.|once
TGTGCCAGTAGCCCAGGGCCCTCCACTGAAGCTTTCTTT
CASSPGPSTEAFF
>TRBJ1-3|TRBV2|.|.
TGTGCCAGCCTCCGGGGGCCTGGAAACACCATATATTTT
CASLRGPGNTIYF
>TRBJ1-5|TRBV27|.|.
TGTGCCAGCAGTTCCCCCCATCAGCCCCAGCATTTT
CASSSPHQPQHF
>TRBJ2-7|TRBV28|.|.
TGTGCCAGCAGTGACAATCCAAGCTCCTACGAGCAGTACTTC
CASSDNPSSYEQYF
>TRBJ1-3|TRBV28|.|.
TGTGCCAGCAGTTTAAGCCCCATGGGGGGGGGAAACACCATATATTTT
CASSLSPMGGGNTIYF
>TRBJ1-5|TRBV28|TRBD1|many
TGTGCCAGCAGTCCTACAGGGGGCTACAGGTCGAGCAATCAGCCCCAGCATTTT
CASSPTGGYRSSNQPQHF
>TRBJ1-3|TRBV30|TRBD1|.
TGTGCCTGGTCCTCGCCGGGACAGTTAAACACCATATATTTT
CAWSSPGQLNTIYF
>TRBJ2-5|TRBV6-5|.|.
TGTGCCAGCAGTTACGTGAAGAAAGAGACCCAGTACTTC
CASSYVKKETQYF
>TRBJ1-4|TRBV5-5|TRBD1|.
TGTGCCAGCGGATGGACAGGGAAGGGTGAAAAACTGTTTTTT
CASGWTGKGEKLFF
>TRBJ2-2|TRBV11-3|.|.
TGTGCCAGCAGGGAAGGGAACGCCCACGGGGAGCTGTTTTTT
CASREGNAHGELFF
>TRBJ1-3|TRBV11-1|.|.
TGTGCCAGCAGCCCGCTGCCGGTTTCGGGAGGAAACACCATATATTTT
CASSPLPVSGGNTIYF
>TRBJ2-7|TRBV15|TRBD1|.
TGTGCCACCAGCAGGAGGGGACAGGGACCCTACGAGCAGTACTTC
CATSRRGQGPYEQYF
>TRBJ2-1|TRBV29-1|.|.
TGCAGCGTCCGAGAAGGACACGGATCCTACAATGAGCAGTTCTTC
CSVREGHGSYNEQFF
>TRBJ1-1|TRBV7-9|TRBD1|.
TGTGCCAGCCAAACTCAGGGGGCAGTTGAAGCTTTCTTT
CASQTQGAVEAFF
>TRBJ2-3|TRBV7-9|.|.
TGTGCCAGCAGCCTCGGGACTGGAGACACAGATACGCAGTATTTT
CASSLGTGDTDTQYF
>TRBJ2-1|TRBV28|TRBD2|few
TGTGCCAGCAGTTTACGACTAGCAGGAGGATCCTACAATGAGCAGTTCTTC
CASSLRLAGGSYNEQFF
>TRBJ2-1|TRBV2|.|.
TGTGCCAGCAGTGAATTCACCCACCCATACAATGAGCAGTTCTTC
CASSEFTHPYNEQFF
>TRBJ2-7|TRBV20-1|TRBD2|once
TGCAGTGCTAGAGCCCTAGCGGGTGAAGACTTC
CSARALAGEDF
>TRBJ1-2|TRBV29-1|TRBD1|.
TGCAGCGCTTACAGGGAGGGGGCCTATGGCTACACCTTC
CSAYREGAYGYTF
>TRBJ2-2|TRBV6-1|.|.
TGTGCCAGCAGTGAGCTCCCCGGGGAGCTGTTTTTT
CASSELPGELFF
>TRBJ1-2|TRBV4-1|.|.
TGCGCCAGCAGCCAAGATCCCCAGGGGACCTATGGCTACACCTTC
CASSQDPQGTYGYTF
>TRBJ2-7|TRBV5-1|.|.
TGCGCCAGCAGCTTGGAACGCGGGATACTTCTCTACGAGCAGTACTTC
CASSLERGILLYEQYF
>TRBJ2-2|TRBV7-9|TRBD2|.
TGTGCCAGCAGCTTACTAGCGGGAGAGTACACCGGGGAGCTGTTTTTT
CASSLLAGEYTGELFF
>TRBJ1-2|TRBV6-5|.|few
TGTGCCAGCGGTTTCCCCGGGGGTTCTGGCTACACCTTC
CASGFPGGSGYTF
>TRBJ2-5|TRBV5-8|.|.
TGTGCCAGCTCCTTGCGGACAGAGGGAGAGACCCAGTACTTC
CASSLRTEGETQYF
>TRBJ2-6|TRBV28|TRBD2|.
TGTGCCAGCAGTTCCTCGGGACTAGCGGGAGCGATCTCTGGGGCCAACGTCCTGACTTTC
CASSSSGLAGAISGANVLTF
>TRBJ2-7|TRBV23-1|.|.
TGCGCCAGCACCCAGGGGAGGTGCTACGAGCAGTACTTC
CASTQGRCYEQYF
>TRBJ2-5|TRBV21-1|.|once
TGTGCCAGCAGCAAACCACAGGTACAAGAGACCCAGTACTTC
CASSKPQVQETQYF
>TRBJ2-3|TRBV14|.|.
TGTGCCAGCAGCCAAGATGCGAGCACAGATACGCAGTATTTT
CASSQDASTDTQYF
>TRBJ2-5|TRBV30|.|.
TGTGCCTGGAGTGTACGCCGGACACAAGAGACCCAGTACTTC
CAWSVRRTQETQYF
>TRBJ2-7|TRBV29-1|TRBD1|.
TGCAGCGTTTCAGGGGGCGCGGACAGCTCCTACGAGCAGTACTTC
CSVSGGADSSYEQYF
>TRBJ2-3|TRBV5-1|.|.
TGCGCCAGCAGTGTCTCGGGTCCAGATACGCAGTATTTT
CASSVSGPDTQYF
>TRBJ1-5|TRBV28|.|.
TGTGCCAGCAGCCGCCCTAAACAGTTCAGTCCGTTCAATCAGCCCCAGCATTTT
CASSRPKQFSPFNQPQHF
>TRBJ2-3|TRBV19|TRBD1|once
TGTGCCAGTAGTAGCAGGGGGCGCGAAGATACGCAGTATTTT
CASSSRGREDTQYF
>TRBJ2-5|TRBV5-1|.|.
TGCGCCAGCAGCCCCCATTCCGGGACAAAAGAGACCCAGTACTTC
CASSPHSGTKETQYF
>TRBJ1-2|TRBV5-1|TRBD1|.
TGCGCCAGCAGCGAACGACAGGGGGGCGGTGGCTACACCTTC
CASSERQGGGGYTF
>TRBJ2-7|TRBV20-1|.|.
TGCAGTGGTAGGGAGCAATACGAGCAGTACTTC
CSGREQYEQYF
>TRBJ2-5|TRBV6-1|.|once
TGTGCCAGCAGTGAACTGAGGGGACACCAAGAGACCCAGTACTTC
CASSELRGHQETQYF
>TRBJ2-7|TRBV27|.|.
TGTGCCAGCAGTCCCACCCTCCGGACTTACGAGCAGTACTTC
CASSPTLRTYEQYF
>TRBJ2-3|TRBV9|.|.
TGTGCCAGCAGTTGGACGAGCGGACTTTTTGGGACAGATACGCAGTATTTT
CASSWTSGLFGTDTQYF
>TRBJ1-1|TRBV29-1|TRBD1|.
TGCAGCGTTAAGTTAGGGGGCGGCGGGGAAGCTTTCTTT
CSVKLGGGGEAFF
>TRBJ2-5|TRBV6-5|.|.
TGTGCCAGCAGTTCTTTGTACCAAGAGACCCAGTACTTC
CASSSLYQETQYF
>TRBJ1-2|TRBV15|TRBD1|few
TGTGCCACCAAGGGGTTCCAGGGGGACTATGGCTACACCTTC
CATKGFQGDYGYTF
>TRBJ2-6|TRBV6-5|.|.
TGTGCCAGCAGCCAGTCTGGGGCCAACGTCCTGACTTTC
CASSQSGANVLTF
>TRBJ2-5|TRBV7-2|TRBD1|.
TGTGCCAGCAGCGGCCGGGACAGGGATGTGACCCAGTACTTC
CASSGRDRDVTQYF
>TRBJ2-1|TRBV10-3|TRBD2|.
TGTGCCATCGCGAGGACTAGCGGGAGGCCGAGCTCCTACAATGAGCAGTTCTTC
CAIARTSGRPSSYNEQFF
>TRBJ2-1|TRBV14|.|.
TGTGCCAGCAGCCAAGGGCCCGGGCCAAGCTCCTACAATGAGCAGTTCTTC
CASSQGPGPSSYNEQFF
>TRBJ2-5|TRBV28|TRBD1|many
TGTGCCAGCAGTTTGCCAGGGACAGGGGAAGAGACCCAGTACTTC
CASSLPGTGEETQYF
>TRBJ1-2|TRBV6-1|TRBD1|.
TGTGCCAGCAGAGCCCGAGGACAGGGGAACTATGGCTACACCTTC
CASRARGQGNYGYTF
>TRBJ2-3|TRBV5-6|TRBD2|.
TGTGCCAGCAGCTTGGGACTAGCGGGAGATACGCAGTATTTT
CASSLGLAGDTQYF
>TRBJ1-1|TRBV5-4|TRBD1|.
TGTGCCAGCAGCTTGGGGACAGGGACTGAAGCTTTCTTT
CASSLGTGTEAFF
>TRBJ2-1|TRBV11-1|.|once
TGTGCCAGCAGCCCTCGTGGTGCCCTGCGAAATGAGCAGTTCTTC
CASSPRGALRNEQFF
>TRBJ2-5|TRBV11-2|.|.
TGTGCCAGCAGCTTAGTCGGAAAAGAGACCCAGTACTTC
CASSLVGKETQYF